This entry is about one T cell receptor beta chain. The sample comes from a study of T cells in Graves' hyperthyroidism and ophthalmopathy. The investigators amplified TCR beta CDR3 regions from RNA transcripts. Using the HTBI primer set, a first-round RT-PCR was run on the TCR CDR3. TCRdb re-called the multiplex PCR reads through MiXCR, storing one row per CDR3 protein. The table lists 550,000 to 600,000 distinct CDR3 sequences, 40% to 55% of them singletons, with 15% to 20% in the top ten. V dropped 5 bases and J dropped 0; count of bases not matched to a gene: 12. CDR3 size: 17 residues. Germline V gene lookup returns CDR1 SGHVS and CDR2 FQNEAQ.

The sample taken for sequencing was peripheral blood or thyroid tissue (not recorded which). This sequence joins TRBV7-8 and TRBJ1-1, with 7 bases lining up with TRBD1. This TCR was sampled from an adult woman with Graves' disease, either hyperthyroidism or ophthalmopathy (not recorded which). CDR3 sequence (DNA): TGTGCCAGCAGCATCGACAGGGTTCTGATAATGAACACTGAAGCTTTCTTT. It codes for CASSIDRVLIMNTEAFF.